Listed below are T cell receptor beta chains from one sample, sequenced in a study of cytomegalovirus exposure and HLA in healthy donors. Libraries were prepared by immunoSEQ multiplex PCR; TCRdb keeps only in-frame clonotypes and omits some of them. The sample includes about 120,000 clones, 83% of them seen just once. The source material was PBMCs. These receptors were obtained from a middle-aged woman in good health and CMV-seropositive. Each CDR3 is given with its conserved first and last residue. A D gene is named only where the DNA matches it firmly. Not every row has a clone size; where given, it reads once, few, many or a size class.

TRBJ2-1 | . | . | TRBV29-1 | CSVDYYNEQFF | TGCAGCGTTGACTATTACAATGAGCAGTTCTTC
TRBJ2-7 | TRBD2 | . | TRBV19 | CASSHLAGVSYEQYF | TGTGCCAGTAGCCATTTAGCGGGAGTCTCCTACGAGCAGTACTTC
TRBJ1-6 | TRBD1 | . | TRBV5-4 | CASSLGTGGLNSPLHF | TGTGCCAGCAGCTTGGGGACAGGGGGCCTCAATTCACCCCTCCACTTT
TRBJ2-4 | . | . | TRBV5-1 | CASSSAPGAYDIQYF | TGCGCCAGCAGCTCGGCTCCGGGAGCGTATGACATTCAGTACTTC
TRBJ1-2 | . | . | TRBV6-1 | CASTLTSEGNYGYTF | TGTGCCAGCACCCTTACCTCAGAGGGCAACTATGGCTACACCTTC
TRBJ2-7 | TRBD1 | few | TRBV30 | CAWRDRALYEQYF | TGTGCCTGGAGAGACAGGGCGCTCTACGAGCAGTACTTC
TRBJ1-2 | TRBD1 | . | TRBV4-1 | CASSQDRQGAQDYGYTF | TGCGCCAGCAGCCAAGATAGGCAGGGGGCGCAGGACTATGGCTACACCTTC
TRBJ1-2 | TRBD1 | . | TRBV5-5 | CASSLLGDRAWSYTF | TGTGCCAGCAGCTTGTTAGGGGACAGGGCATGGAGCTACACCTTC
TRBJ2-7 | TRBD2 | . | TRBV7-8 | CASSPSGGLDYEQYF | TGTGCCAGCAGCCCATCGGGAGGGCTTGACTACGAGCAGTACTTC
TRBJ1-2 | . | . | TRBV18 | CASSPLLAKQEGYTF | TGTGCCAGCTCACCTCTTCTAGCGAAACAAGAGGGCTACACCTTC
TRBJ2-7 | . | . | TRBV27 | CACGGTHYEQYF | TGTGCCTGCGGCGGGACCCACTACGAGCAGTACTTC
TRBJ1-1 | . | . | TRBV2 | CASRDWSLGNTEAFF | TGTGCCAGCAGGGACTGGTCCCTTGGGAACACTGAAGCTTTCTTT
TRBJ1-6 | TRBD1 | . | TRBV28 | CASSLLTGNNSPLHF | TGTGCCAGCAGTTTGCTGACAGGGAATAATTCACCCCTCCACTTT
TRBJ2-1 | . | . | TRBV2 | CASSGEASSYNEQFF | TGTGCCAGCAGTGGGGAGGCGAGCTCCTACAATGAGCAGTTCTTC
TRBJ2-3 | . | . | TRBV7-2 | CASSLDRALTDTQYF | TGTGCCAGCAGCTTAGATCGAGCCCTCACAGATACGCAGTATTTT
TRBJ2-7 | TRBD2 | . | TRBV5-4 | CASSPPGTRSDEQYF | TGTGCCAGCAGTCCCCCCGGGACTAGGAGTGACGAGCAGTACTTC
TRBJ2-7 | TRBD1 | . | TRBV4-1 | CASSHQLDRAYEQYF | TGCGCCAGCAGCCACCAATTGGACAGGGCCTACGAGCAGTACTTC
TRBJ1-2 | . | . | TRBV5-1 | CATNPGTPYYGYTF | TGCGCCACCAACCCCGGGACACCGTACTATGGCTACACCTTC
TRBJ2-7 | TRBD2 | . | TRBV7-8 | CASSSMDWREVYEQYF | TGTGCCAGCAGCTCCATGGACTGGCGGGAGGTCTACGAGCAGTACTTC
TRBJ2-1 | TRBD2 | . | TRBV9 | CASSSQALAGDNEQFF | TGTGCCAGCAGCTCCCAGGCACTAGCGGGGGACAATGAGCAGTTCTTC
TRBJ2-5 | TRBD1 | once | TRBV6-5 | CASSTGQGETQYF | TGTGCCAGCAGTACCGGACAGGGAGAGACCCAGTACTTC
TRBJ2-1 | TRBD2 | . | TRBV7-2 | CASRPRGLAGRYNEQFF | TGTGCCAGCAGACCCCGGGGACTAGCGGGAAGGTACAATGAGCAGTTCTTC
TRBJ1-1 | . | . | TRBV11-2 | CASKAFADTEAFF | TGTGCCAGCAAGGCCTTTGCGGACACTGAAGCTTTCTTT
TRBJ2-7 | . | . | TRBV27 | CASSFSGVEQYF | TGTGCCAGCAGTTTTTCCGGGGTCGAGCAGTACTTC
TRBJ2-7 | . | . | TRBV11-2 | CASSSVRKSRREQYF | TGTGCCAGCAGCTCAGTGAGGAAATCTAGGAGGGAGCAGTACTTC
TRBJ2-7 | TRBD2 | . | TRBV14 | CASSLSGNSYEQYF | TGTGCCAGCAGCCTTAGCGGGAACTCCTACGAGCAGTACTTC
TRBJ2-2 | TRBD1 | . | TRBV5-6 | CASSPDRVFTGELFF | TGTGCCAGCAGCCCGGACAGGGTTTTCACCGGGGAGCTGTTTTTT
TRBJ2-3 | TRBD2 | . | TRBV6-1 | CASSAPSGSLGTDTQYF | TGTGCCAGCAGTGCTCCTAGCGGGAGTTTAGGCACAGATACGCAGTATTTT
TRBJ1-1 | TRBD1 | . | TRBV18 | CASSQDRVNTEAFF | TGTGCCAGCTCCCAAGACAGGGTTAACACTGAAGCTTTCTTT
TRBJ2-7 | . | . | TRBV5-6 | CASSFGTYEQYF | TGTGCCAGCAGCTTCGGGACCTACGAGCAGTACTTC
TRBJ2-7 | . | . | TRBV19 | CASSGNREGSYEQYF | TGTGCCAGTAGTGGGAACAGGGAGGGCTCCTACGAGCAGTACTTC
TRBJ2-7 | . | once | TRBV30 | CAWSVVGDYEQYF | TGTGCCTGGAGTGTAGTAGGGGACTACGAGCAGTACTTC
TRBJ2-5 | TRBD2 | . | TRBV5-8 | CASSWGRTSQGETQYF | TGTGCCAGCAGCTGGGGGCGGACTAGCCAGGGGGAGACCCAGTACTTC
TRBJ2-7 | TRBD1 | once | TRBV7-3 | CASSLNRDSPQEQYF | TGTGCCAGCAGCTTAAACCGGGACAGCCCTCAGGAGCAGTACTTC
TRBJ1-2 | TRBD1 | . | TRBV4-3 | CASSRGQGDGYTF | TGCGCCAGCAGCCGAGGACAGGGGGATGGCTACACCTTC
TRBJ2-7 | . | . | TRBV19 | CASSLPDSTYEQYF | TGTGCCAGTAGCCTACCGGACAGTACCTACGAGCAGTACTTC
TRBJ2-1 | TRBD2 | . | TRBV5-1 | CASSFGGGLVAGGTYNEQFF | TGCGCCAGCAGCTTCGGGGGGGGTTTGGTAGCGGGAGGCACTTACAATGAGCAGTTCTTC
TRBJ1-5 | . | . | TRBV4-3 | CASSQVWQGLQPQHF | TGCGCCAGCAGCCAAGTATGGCAGGGCCTTCAGCCCCAGCATTTT
TRBJ2-7 | TRBD1 | . | TRBV7-9 | CASSHTGQGNYEQYF | TGTGCCAGCAGCCACACGGGACAGGGAAACTACGAGCAGTACTTC
TRBJ1-2 | . | few | TRBV5-1 | CASSSRGTENYGYTF | TGCGCCAGCAGCTCCCGCGGGACCGAGAACTATGGCTACACCTTC
TRBJ2-5 | TRBD2 | . | TRBV9 | CASGESLGLAGGKETQYF | TGTGCCAGCGGAGAGTCCCTTGGACTAGCGGGAGGGAAAGAGACCCAGTACTTC
TRBJ2-5 | . | . | TRBV28 | CASSGGVEETQYF | TGTGCCAGCAGTGGAGGGGTGGAGGAGACCCAGTACTTC
TRBJ2-7 | . | . | TRBV21-1 | CASSKEESGRRLSPYEQYF | TGTGCCAGCAGCAAAGAAGAGAGCGGGAGGAGGTTAAGTCCCTACGAGCAGTACTTC
TRBJ1-1 | . | . | TRBV5-1 | CASSLGTEAFF | TGCGCCAGCAGCCTAGGGACAGAAGCTTTCTTT
TRBJ2-1 | . | once | TRBV7-2 | CASSGGLGNEQFF | TGTGCCAGCTCTGGAGGGCTGGGGAATGAGCAGTTCTTC
TRBJ1-6 | . | . | TRBV6-6 | CASSYSHQGPNSPLHF | TGTGCCAGCAGTTACTCTCACCAGGGTCCCAATTCACCCCTCCACTTT
TRBJ2-7 | TRBD2 | . | TRBV25-1 | CASSELRSGRARGEQYF | TGTGCCAGCAGTGAATTAAGGAGCGGGAGGGCCCGGGGCGAGCAGTACTTC
TRBJ1-3 | . | . | TRBV7-9 | CASSFTGGGNTIYF | TGTGCCAGCAGCTTTACAGGAGGGGGAAACACCATATATTTT
TRBJ2-7 | TRBD1 | . | TRBV30 | CAWSVGTGGFSYEQYF | TGTGCCTGGAGTGTAGGGACAGGGGGTTTTTCCTACGAGCAGTACTTC
TRBJ2-7 | TRBD1 | . | TRBV7-8 | CASSLVGTGSLYEQYF | TGTGCCAGCAGCTTAGTAGGGACAGGGTCTTTGTACGAGCAGTACTTC
TRBJ2-1 | TRBD1 | few | TRBV4-3 | CASSQDPPWQGANRRNEQFF | TGCGCCAGCAGCCAAGATCCCCCCTGGCAGGGGGCGAATAGGAGGAATGAGCAGTTCTTC
TRBJ2-1 | TRBD1 | . | TRBV28 | CASNLGARGREQFF | TGTGCCAGCAACTTAGGGGCCAGGGGGCGTGAGCAGTTCTTC
TRBJ1-1 | TRBD1 | . | TRBV5-6 | CASSEAGTGANTEAFF | TGTGCCAGCAGCGAAGCCGGGACAGGGGCGAACACTGAAGCTTTCTTT
TRBJ2-7 | TRBD1 | . | TRBV27 | CASRVTEGALYEQYF | TGTGCCAGCAGAGTGACCGAGGGGGCCCTCTACGAGCAGTACTTC
TRBJ2-5 | . | . | TRBV29-1 | CSAERTRSMETQYF | TGCAGCGCCGAAAGGACTCGGAGCATGGAGACCCAGTACTTC
TRBJ1-2 | . | . | TRBV7-3 | CASSFGQGRGYTF | TGTGCCAGCAGCTTCGGTCAGGGTCGTGGCTACACCTTC
TRBJ2-7 | TRBD2 | . | TRBV7-9 | CASSLDHASGIIYEQYF | TGTGCCAGCAGCTTAGACCACGCTAGCGGGATAATCTACGAGCAGTACTTC